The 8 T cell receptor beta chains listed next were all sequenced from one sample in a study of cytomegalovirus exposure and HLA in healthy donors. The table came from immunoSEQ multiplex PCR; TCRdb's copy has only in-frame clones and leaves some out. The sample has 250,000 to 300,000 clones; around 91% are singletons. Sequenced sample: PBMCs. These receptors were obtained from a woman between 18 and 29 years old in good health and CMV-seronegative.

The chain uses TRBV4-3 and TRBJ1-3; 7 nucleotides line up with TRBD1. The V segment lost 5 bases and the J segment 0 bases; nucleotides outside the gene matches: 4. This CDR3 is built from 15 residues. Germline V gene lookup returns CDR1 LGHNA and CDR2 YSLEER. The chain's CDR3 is CASSETGSSGNTIYF. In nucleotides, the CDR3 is TGCGCCAGCAGCGAGACAGGGAGCTCTGGAAACACCATATATTTT.

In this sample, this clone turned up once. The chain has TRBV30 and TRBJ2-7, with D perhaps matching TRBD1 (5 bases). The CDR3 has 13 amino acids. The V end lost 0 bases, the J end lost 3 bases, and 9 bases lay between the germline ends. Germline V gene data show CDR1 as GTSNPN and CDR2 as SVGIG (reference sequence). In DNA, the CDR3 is TGTGCCTGGAGTGTGGGGCAGAGCTACGAGCAGTACTTC. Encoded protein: CAWSVGQSYEQYF.

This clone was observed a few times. The CDR3 spells CASRDRAGSPLHF. The CDR3 DNA reads as TGTGCCAGCCGGGACAGGGCGGGTTCACCCCTCCACTTT. The V and J genes are TRBV27 and TRBJ1-6, with TRBD1 matching 9 bases. With 8 bases clipped from V and 9 bases from J, the junction kept 5 bases outside the gene matches. The CDR3 sequence is 13 residues long. Germline CDR1 MNHEY, CDR2 SMNVEV (reference sequence).

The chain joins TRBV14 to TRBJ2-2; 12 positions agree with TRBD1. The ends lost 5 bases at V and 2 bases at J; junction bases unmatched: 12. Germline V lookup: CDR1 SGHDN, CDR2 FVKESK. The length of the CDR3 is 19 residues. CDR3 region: CASSKGLGTGGFNTGELFF. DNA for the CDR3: TGTGCCAGCAGCAAAGGGTTAGGGACAGGGGGCTTCAACACCGGGGAGCTGTTTTTT.

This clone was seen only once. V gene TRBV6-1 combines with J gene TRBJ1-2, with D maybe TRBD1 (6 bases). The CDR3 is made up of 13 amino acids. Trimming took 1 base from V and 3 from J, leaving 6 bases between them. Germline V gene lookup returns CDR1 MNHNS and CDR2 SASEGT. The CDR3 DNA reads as TGTGCCAGCAGTGAAGGGGGGCACTATGGCTACACCTTC. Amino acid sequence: CASSEGGHYGYTF.

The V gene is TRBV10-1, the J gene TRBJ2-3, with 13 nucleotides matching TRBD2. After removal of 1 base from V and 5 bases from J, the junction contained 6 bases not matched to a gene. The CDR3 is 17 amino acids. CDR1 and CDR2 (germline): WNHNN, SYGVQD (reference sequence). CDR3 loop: CASSEWTSGGTKDTQYF. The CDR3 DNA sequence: TGCGCCAGCAGTGAGTGGACTAGCGGGGGCACAAAAGATACGCAGTATTTT.

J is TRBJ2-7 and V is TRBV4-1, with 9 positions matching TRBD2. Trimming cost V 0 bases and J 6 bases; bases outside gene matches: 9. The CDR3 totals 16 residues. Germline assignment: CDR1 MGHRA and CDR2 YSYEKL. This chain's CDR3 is CASSQERRGGISEQYV. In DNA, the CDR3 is TGCGCCAGCAGCCAAGAACGGCGGGGGGGCATATCCGAGCAGTACGTC.

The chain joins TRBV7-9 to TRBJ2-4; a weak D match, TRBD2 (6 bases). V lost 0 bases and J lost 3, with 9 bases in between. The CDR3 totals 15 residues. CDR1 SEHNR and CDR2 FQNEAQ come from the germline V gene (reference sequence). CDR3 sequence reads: CASSLAGGIKNIQYF. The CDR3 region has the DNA TGTGCCAGCAGCTTAGCCGGGGGAATCAAAAACATTCAGTACTTC.